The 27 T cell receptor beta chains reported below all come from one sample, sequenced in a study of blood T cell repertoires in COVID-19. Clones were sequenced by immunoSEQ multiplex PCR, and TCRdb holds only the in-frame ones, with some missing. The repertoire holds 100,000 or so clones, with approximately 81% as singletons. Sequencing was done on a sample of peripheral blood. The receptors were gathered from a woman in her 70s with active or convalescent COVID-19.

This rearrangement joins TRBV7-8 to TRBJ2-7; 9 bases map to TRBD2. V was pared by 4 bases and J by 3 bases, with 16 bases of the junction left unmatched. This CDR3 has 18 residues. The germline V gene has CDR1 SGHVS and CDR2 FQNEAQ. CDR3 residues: CASSSTRLAGAVSYEQYF. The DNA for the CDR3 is TGTGCCAGCAGCTCCACAAGGTTAGCGGGAGCGGTAAGCTACGAGCAGTACTTC.

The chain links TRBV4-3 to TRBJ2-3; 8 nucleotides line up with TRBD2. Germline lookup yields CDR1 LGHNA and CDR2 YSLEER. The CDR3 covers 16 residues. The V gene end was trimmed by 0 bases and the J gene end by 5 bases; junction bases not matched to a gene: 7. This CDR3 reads CASSQEGALAGDTQYF. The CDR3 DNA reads TGCGCCAGCAGCCAAGAGGGGGCCCTAGCGGGAGATACGCAGTATTTT.

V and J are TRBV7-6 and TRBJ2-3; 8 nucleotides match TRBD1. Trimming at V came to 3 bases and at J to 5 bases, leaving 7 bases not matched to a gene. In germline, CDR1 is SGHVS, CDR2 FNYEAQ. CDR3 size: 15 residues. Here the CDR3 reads CASSFGQGWGDTQYF. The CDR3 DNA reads TGTGCCAGCAGCTTCGGACAGGGATGGGGAGATACGCAGTATTTT.

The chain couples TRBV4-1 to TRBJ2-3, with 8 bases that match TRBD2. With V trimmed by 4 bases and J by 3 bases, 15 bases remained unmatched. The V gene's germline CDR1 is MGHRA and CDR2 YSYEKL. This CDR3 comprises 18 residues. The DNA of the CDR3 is TGCGCCAGCAGCCGTAGTTCAATACCGGGACTAGGAACAGATACGCAGTATTTT. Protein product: CASSRSSIPGLGTDTQYF.

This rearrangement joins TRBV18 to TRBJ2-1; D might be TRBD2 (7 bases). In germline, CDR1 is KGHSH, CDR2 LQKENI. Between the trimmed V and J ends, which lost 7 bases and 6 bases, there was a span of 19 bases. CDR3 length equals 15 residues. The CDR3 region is CASYYSGGGGNEQFF. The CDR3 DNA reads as TGTGCCAGCTACTACTCTGGAGGGGGGGGCAATGAGCAGTTCTTC.

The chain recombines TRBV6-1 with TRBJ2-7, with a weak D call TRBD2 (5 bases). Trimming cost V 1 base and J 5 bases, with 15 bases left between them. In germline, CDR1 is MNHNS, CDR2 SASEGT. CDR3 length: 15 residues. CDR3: CASSEGPHRDNEQYF. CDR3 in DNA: TGTGCCAGCAGTGAAGGGCCCCATCGGGATAACGAGCAGTACTTC.

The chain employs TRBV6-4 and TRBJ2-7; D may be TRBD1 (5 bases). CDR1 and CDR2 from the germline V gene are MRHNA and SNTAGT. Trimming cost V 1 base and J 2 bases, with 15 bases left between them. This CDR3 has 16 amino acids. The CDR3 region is CASSDWVYDSAYEQYF. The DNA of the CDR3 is TGTGCCAGCAGTGACTGGGTCTACGACAGCGCCTACGAGCAGTACTTC.

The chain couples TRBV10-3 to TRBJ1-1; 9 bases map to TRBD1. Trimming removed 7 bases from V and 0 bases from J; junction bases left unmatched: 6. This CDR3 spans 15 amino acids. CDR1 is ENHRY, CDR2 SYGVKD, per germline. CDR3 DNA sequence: TGTGCCATCACCTGGACAGGGGATGTGAACACTGAAGCTTTCTTT. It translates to CAITWTGDVNTEAFF.

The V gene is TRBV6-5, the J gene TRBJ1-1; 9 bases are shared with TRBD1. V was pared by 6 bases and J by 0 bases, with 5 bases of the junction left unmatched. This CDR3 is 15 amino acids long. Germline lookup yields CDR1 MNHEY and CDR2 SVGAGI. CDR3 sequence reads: CASRGTGYLNTEAFF. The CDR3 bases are TGTGCCAGCAGGGGGACAGGGTACTTGAACACTGAAGCTTTCTTT.

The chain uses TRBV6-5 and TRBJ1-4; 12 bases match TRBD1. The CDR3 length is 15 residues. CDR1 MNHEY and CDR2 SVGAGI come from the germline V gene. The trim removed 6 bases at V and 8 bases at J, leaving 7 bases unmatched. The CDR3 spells CASRMGTGGWEKLFF. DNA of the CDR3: TGTGCCAGCAGAATGGGGACAGGGGGCTGGGAAAAACTGTTTTTT.

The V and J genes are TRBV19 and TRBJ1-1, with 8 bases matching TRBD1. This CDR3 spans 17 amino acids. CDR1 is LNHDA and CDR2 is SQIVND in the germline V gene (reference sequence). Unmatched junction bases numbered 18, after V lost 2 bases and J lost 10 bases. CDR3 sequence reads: CASSIPGARAGGMGAFF. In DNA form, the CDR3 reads TGTGCCAGTAGTATACCCGGGGCCCGGGCAGGGGGCATGGGAGCTTTCTTT.

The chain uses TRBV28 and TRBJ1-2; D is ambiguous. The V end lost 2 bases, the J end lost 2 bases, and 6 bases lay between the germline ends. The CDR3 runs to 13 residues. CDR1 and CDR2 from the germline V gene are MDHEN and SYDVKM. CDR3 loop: CASSLIRNYGYTF. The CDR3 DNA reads TGTGCCAGCAGTTTAATCAGAAACTATGGCTACACCTTC.

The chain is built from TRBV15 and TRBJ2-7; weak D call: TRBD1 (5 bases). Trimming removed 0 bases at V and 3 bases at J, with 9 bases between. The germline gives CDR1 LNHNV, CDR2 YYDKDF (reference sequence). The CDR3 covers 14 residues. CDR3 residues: CATSRDQGHYEQYF. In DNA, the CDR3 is TGTGCCACCAGCAGAGATCAAGGACACTACGAGCAGTACTTC.

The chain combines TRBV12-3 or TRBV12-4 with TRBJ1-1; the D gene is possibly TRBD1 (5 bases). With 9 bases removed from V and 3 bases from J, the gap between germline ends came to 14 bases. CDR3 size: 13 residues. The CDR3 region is CASARDGDTEAFF. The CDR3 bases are TGTGCCAGTGCCAGGGATGGTGACACTGAAGCTTTCTTT.

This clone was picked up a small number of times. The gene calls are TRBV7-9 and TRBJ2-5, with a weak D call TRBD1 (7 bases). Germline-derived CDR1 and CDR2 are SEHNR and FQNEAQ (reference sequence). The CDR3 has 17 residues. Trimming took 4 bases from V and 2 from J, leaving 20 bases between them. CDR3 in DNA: TGTGCCAGCAGCTCCCCTATTAGACAGGGAGGACAAGAGACCCAGTACTTC. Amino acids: CASSSPIRQGGQETQYF.

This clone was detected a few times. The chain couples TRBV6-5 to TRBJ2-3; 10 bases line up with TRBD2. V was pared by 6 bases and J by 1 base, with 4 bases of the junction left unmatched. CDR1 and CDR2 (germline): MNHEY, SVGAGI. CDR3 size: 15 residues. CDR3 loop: CASSPGTSGTDTQYF. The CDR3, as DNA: TGTGCCAGCAGCCCAGGGACTAGCGGCACAGATACGCAGTATTTT.

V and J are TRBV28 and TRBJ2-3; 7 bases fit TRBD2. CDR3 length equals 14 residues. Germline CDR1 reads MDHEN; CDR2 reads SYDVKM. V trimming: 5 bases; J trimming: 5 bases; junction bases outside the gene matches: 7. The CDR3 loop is CASSTRTGGDTQYF. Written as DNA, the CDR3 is TGTGCCAGCAGTACCCGGACGGGGGGAGATACGCAGTATTTT.

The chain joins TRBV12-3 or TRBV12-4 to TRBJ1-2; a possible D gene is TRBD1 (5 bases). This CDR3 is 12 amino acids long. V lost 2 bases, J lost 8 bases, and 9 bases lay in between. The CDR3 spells CASSLSNRGYTF. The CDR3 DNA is TGTGCCAGCAGTTTAAGTAACAGGGGCTACACCTTC.

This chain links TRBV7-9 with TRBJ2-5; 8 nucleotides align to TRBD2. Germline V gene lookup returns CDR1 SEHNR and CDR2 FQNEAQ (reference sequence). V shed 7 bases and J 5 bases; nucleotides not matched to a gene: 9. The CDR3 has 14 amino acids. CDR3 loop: CASTQSGRSETQYF. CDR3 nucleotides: TGTGCCAGCACCCAAAGCGGGAGAAGTGAGACCCAGTACTTC.

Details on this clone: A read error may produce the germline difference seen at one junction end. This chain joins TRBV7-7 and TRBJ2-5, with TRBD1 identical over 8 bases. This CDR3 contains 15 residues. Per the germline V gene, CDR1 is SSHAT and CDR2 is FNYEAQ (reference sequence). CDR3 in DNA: TGTGCTAGCAGCTTAGGCCCGACAGGGGAAGAGACCCAGTACTTC. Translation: CASSLGPTGEETQYF.

CDR3 nucleotides: TGTGCCAGCAGCGGCAGGCCCTATGGCTACACCTTC. Translated, it gives CASSGRPYGYTF. This chain links TRBV6-5 with TRBJ1-2; no definite D call. This CDR3 comprises 12 residues. Germline CDR1 and CDR2: MNHEY and SVGAGI. With 6 bases removed from V and 4 bases from J, the gap between germline ends came to 9 bases.

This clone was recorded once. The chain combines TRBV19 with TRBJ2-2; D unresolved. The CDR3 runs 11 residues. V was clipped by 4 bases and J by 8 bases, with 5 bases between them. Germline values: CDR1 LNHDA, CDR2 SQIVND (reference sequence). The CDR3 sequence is CASSTRGELFF. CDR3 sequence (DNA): TGTGCCAGTAGTACACGGGGGGAGCTGTTTTTT.

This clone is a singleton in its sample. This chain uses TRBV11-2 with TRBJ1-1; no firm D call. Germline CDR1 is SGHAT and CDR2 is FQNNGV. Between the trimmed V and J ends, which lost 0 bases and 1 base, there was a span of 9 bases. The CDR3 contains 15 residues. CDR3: CASSLDPTPNTEAFF. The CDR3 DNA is TGTGCCAGCAGCTTAGATCCGACACCGAACACTGAAGCTTTCTTT.

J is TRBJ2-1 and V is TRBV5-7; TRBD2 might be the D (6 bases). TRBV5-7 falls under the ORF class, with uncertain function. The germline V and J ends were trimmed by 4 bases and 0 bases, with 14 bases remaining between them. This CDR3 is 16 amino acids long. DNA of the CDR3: TGTGCCAGCAGCGCGGTTTTCGGGAGCTCCTACAATGAGCAGTTCTTC. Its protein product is CASSAVFGSSYNEQFF.

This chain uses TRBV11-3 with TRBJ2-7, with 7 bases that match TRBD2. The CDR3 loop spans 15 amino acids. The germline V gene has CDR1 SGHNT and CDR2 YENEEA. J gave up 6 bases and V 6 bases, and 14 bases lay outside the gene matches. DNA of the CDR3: TGTGCCAGCAGTCACAGACTAGCAACTTCTCTCGAGCAGTACTTC. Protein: CASSHRLATSLEQYF.

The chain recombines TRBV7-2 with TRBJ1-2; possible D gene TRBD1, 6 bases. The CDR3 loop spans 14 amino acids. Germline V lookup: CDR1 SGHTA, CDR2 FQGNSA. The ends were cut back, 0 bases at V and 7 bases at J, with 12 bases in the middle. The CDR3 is CASSLALSGVGYTF. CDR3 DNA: TGTGCCAGCAGCTTAGCGCTGTCAGGGGTTGGCTACACCTTC.

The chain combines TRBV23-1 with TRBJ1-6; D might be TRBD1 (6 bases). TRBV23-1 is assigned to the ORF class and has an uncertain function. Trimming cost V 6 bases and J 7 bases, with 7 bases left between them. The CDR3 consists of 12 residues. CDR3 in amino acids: CASRGHNSPLHF. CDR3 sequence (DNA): TGCGCCAGCAGGGGACACAATTCACCCCTCCACTTT.